The entry that follows covers one T cell receptor beta chain sequence. TCRdb passed the 5' RACE reads through MiXCR, listing each CDR3 protein once. The sample contains 50,000 to 75,000 distinct CDR3 sequences, approximately 22% of which appear only once. This sequence was found in a female donor with breast cancer. The specimen was memory CD4+ T cells sorted from a lymph node. Stated subset: memory CD4+ T cells, CD4+CD45RO+CD25-.

In nucleotides, the CDR3 is TGTGCCAGCAGTGGTTTAGGGTACCAAGAGACCCAGTACTTC. Its protein product is CASSGLGYQETQYF. The genes are TRBV28 and TRBJ2-5; D uncertain. The CDR3 covers 14 residues. Deletions cut 5 bases from V and 0 bases from J, with 10 bases between. The germline gives CDR1 MDHEN, CDR2 SYDVKM.